One sample yielded the 10 T cell receptor beta chains listed below, sequenced in a study of T cells in Graves' hyperthyroidism and ophthalmopathy (dated by TCRdb to about 2019). Receptor libraries were prepared by multiplex PCR. The listed sequencing device is Illumina HiSeq 2000. The TCR beta CDR3 regions were amplified from RNA transcripts. A first-round RT-PCR of the TCR CDR3 used the HTBI primer set with the Qiagen OneStep RT-PCR kit. The public sequencing data were trimmed at Q25 with fastp and processed into clonotypes with MiXCR by TCRdb, which kept only in-frame beta chains. Rows merge per CDR3 protein into single entries with the most common DNA and genes. Across this sample there are some 440,000 distinct CDR3 sequences, with approximately 14% seen only once. The ten largest clonotypes hold roughly 7.4% of the sample. The sequenced sample consisted of blood. These receptors were obtained from a young woman with Graves' hyperthyroidism.

This clonotype has just a few counts. The rearrangement uses TRBV4-1 and TRBJ2-3; D gene uncertain. The CDR3 runs to 14 residues. Germline assignment: CDR1 MGHRA and CDR2 YSYEKL. Trimming left V 2 bases short and J 1 base short, with 7 bases between. CDR3 nucleotides: TGCGCCAGCAGCCAAAATCTACGCACAGATACGCAGTATTTT. Residues: CASSQNLRTDTQYF.

This clonotype has ten or more counts. J is TRBJ1-5 and V is TRBV28, with D uncertain. The CDR3 covers 18 residues. Germline V gene sequence: CDR1 MDHEN, CDR2 SYDVKM. With 5 bases removed from V and 0 bases from J, the gap between germline ends came to 20 bases. The CDR3 DNA reads as TGTGCCAGCAGTACCCCTAAGGCCGGGCCCTATAGCAATCAGCCCCAGCATTTT. Protein sequence: CASSTPKAGPYSNQPQHF.

This clonotype has a count of ten or more. The J gene is TRBJ1-1, the V gene TRBV3-1; D gene unclear. V was clipped by 0 bases and J by 4 bases, with 6 bases between them. Germline-derived CDR1 and CDR2 are LGHDT and YNNKEL (reference sequence). CDR3 length: 13 residues. The CDR3 protein is CASSQEGGTEAFF. The DNA for the CDR3 is TGTGCCAGCAGCCAAGAGGGCGGCACTGAAGCTTTCTTT.

V is TRBV20-1 and J is TRBJ2-3; D not resolved. V was shortened by 4 bases and J by 1 base, with 9 bases between the two germline ends. The CDR3 totals 13 residues. The germline V gene has CDR1 DFQATT and CDR2 SNEGSKA (reference sequence). CDR3 in DNA: TGCAGTGCTACTAGACAAGGCACAGATACGCAGTATTTT. Its translation: CSATRQGTDTQYF.

This clonotype was seen many times. CDR3 sequence (DNA): TGTGCCAGCAGTTACCGACAGGGCCACTCCTACGAGCAGTACTTC. The encoded protein is CASSYRQGHSYEQYF. V usage is TRBV12-3 or TRBV12-4 and J usage is TRBJ2-7; 7 nucleotides align to TRBD1. V lost 4 bases and J lost 0; bases outside the gene matches: 6. This CDR3 is built from 15 residues.

This clonotype was seen repeatedly, ten times or more. This chain joins TRBV27 and TRBJ1-5, with TRBD1 identical over 8 bases. This CDR3 region has 15 residues. The germline gives CDR1 MNHEY, CDR2 SMNVEV (reference sequence). Trimming cost V 5 bases and J 6 bases; bases outside gene matches: 9. The CDR3 nucleotides are TGTGCCAGCAGTAGAAAGCAGGGGGCTGGTCAGCCCCAGCATTTT. Translating gives CASSRKQGAGQPQHF.

The table lists this clonotype with many counts. The chain combines TRBV18 with TRBJ2-5, with D possibly TRBD2 on 5 matching bases. The CDR3 runs to 13 residues. V dropped 3 bases and J dropped 4 bases, with 9 bases sitting between them. Per the germline V gene, CDR1 is KGHSH and CDR2 is LQKENI. The CDR3, as DNA: TGTGCCAGCTCACCTTTGGGGAGAGAGACCCAGTACTTC. Translation gives CASSPLGRETQYF.

The sample holds many counts of this clonotype. The chain has TRBV18 and TRBJ2-5, with D possibly being TRBD1 or TRBD2 (6 bases each). V lost 5 bases to trimming and J lost 1 base, with 14 bases between them. The CDR3 has 15 amino acids. The germline V gene encodes CDR1 KGHSH and CDR2 LQKENI. CDR3 sequence reads: CASSTLGGRQETQYF. The CDR3 nucleotides read TGTGCCAGCTCAACCTTAGGGGGGCGCCAAGAGACCCAGTACTTC.

V usage is TRBV10-2 and J usage is TRBJ2-1; D is unclear. The CDR3 totals 14 residues. The V gene lost 3 bases and the J gene lost 1 base, with 7 bases spanning the gap. CDR1 and CDR2 (germline): WSHSY, SAAADI. The CDR3 nucleotides read TGCGCCAGCAGTGAAACACGGTCCTACAATGAGCAGTTCTTC. It is translated as CASSETRSYNEQFF.

This clonotype was detected many times. The rearrangement uses TRBV30 and TRBJ2-1; tentatively, D is TRBD2 (6 bases). This CDR3 contains 14 residues. Germline assignment: CDR1 GTSNPN and CDR2 SVGIG (reference sequence). Between the trimmed V and J ends, which lost 2 bases and 6 bases, there was a span of 14 bases. The DNA for the CDR3 is TGTGCCTGGAGTCCCGCGGGAACACTCAATGAGCAGTTCTTC. Encoded protein: CAWSPAGTLNEQFF.